The 20 T cell receptor beta chains reported below all come from one sample, sequenced in a study of T-cell reconstitution after alpha-beta-depleted transplantation in children. For these receptors, no antigen is known. Preparation of the TCRbeta library involved a method that used unique molecular identifiers. A single record per CDR3 protein comes from TCRdb applying MiXCR to the PCR reads. The sample holds a few hundred thousand distinct CDR3 sequences; 7.5% to 9% are singletons and the top ten take approximately 8.2%. Study observations and caveats: T-cell numbers and diversity, one year after transplant, stemmed largely from T cells that were newly produced.

Source: peripheral blood, taken 360 days after TCRalphabeta/CD19-depleted stem cell transplant. The receptor source for this set is a female patient aged 2 to 10 who had a stem cell transplant for Fanconi anemia, so the T cells may come from the graft donor.

The gene calls are TRBV2 and TRBJ2-3; a weak D match, TRBD1 (6 bases). The CDR3 sequence is 14 residues long. Deletions cut 11 bases from V and 0 bases from J, with 15 bases between. The germline V gene has CDR1 SNHLY and CDR2 FYNNEI. CDR3 nucleotide sequence: TGTGCCTCCCAGGGGACCACTAGCACAGATACGCAGTATTTT. Residues: CASQGTTSTDTQYF. The entire variable domain, with the rest obtained from reference TRBV2 and TRBJ2-3, is as follows: EPEVTQTPSHQVTQMGQEVILRCVPISNHLYFYWYRQILGQKVEFLVSFYNNEISEKSEIFDDQFSVERPDGSNFTLKIRSTKLEDSAMYFCASQGTTSTDTQYFGPGTRLTVL.

This clonotype was picked up a small number of times. The chain joins TRBV11-2 to TRBJ2-3; 8 positions match TRBD2. CDR1 SGHAT and CDR2 FQNNGV come from the germline V gene. V shed 5 bases and J 4 bases; nucleotides not matched to a gene: 11. This CDR3 region has 16 residues. CDR3 nucleotide sequence: TGTGCCAGCAGCCGGACTCCGGGGGGGGTCTCAGATACGCAGTATTTT. This translates into CASSRTPGGVSDTQYF.

A remark on this clonotype: A much larger clonotype is one base distant, so this may be a read error. The genes are TRBV5-1 and TRBJ2-3; 10 bases align to TRBD1. This CDR3 region has 17 residues. Germline assignment: CDR1 SGHRS and CDR2 YFSETQ. With V trimmed by 4 bases and J by 2 bases, 10 bases remained unmatched. The CDR3 coding sequence is TGCGCCAGCAGCGCTCCCGTCGGGACAGGGGTCACAGATACGCAGTATTTT. This encodes CASSAPVGTGVTDTQYF.

This clonotype was counted between two and nine times. The chain links TRBV28 to TRBJ1-2; D may be TRBD1 (5 bases). The germline V and J ends were trimmed by 7 bases and 4 bases, with 16 bases remaining between them. This CDR3 region has 14 residues. Germline V gene data show CDR1 as MDHEN and CDR2 as SYDVKM. This CDR3 reads CASIGTPFTYGYTF. In DNA form, the CDR3 reads TGTGCCAGCATAGGGACCCCGTTCACCTATGGCTACACCTTC.

The genes are TRBV2 and TRBJ1-1; D unclear. The CDR3 is 16 amino acids. Germline V gives CDR1 SNHLY, CDR2 FYNNEI. The V and J ends lost 4 bases and 0 bases respectively, with 15 bases between them. The CDR3 region is CASSARPPHMNTEAFF. CDR3 DNA sequence: TGTGCCAGCAGTGCCCGACCGCCCCACATGAACACTGAAGCTTTCTTT. The variable domain in full, with the rest retrieved from reference TRBV2 and TRBJ1-1, is EPEVTQTPSHQVTQMGQEVILRCVPISNHLYFYWYRQILGQKVEFLVSFYNNEISEKSEIFDDQFSVERPDGSNFTLKIRSTKLEDSAMYFCASSARPPHMNTEAFFGQGTRLTVV.

The chain links TRBV18 to TRBJ2-1; TRBD1 aligns across 7 bases. The CDR3 sequence is 14 residues long. V shed 4 bases and J 9 bases; nucleotides not matched to a gene: 9. Germline V gene data show CDR1 as KGHSH and CDR2 as LQKENI. CDR3 residues: CASSRTGARGEQFF. The CDR3 DNA reads as TGTGCCAGCTCACGTACAGGGGCGAGGGGTGAGCAGTTCTTC.

This clonotype has at least ten counts. V is TRBV5-1 and J is TRBJ2-7; D unclear. Germline values: CDR1 SGHRS, CDR2 YFSETQ. The CDR3 runs 13 residues. V lost 5 bases and J lost 2, with 11 bases in between. The CDR3 reads CASSLARTYEQYF. CDR3 nucleotides: TGCGCCAGCAGTCTCGCGCGGACCTACGAGCAGTACTTC.

This clonotype was seen a few times. The chain recombines TRBV6-5 with TRBJ2-3, with 8 bases that match TRBD2. V shed 6 bases, J shed 7 bases, and the junction held 6 bases outside the gene matches. CDR3 size: 13 residues. Germline loops: CDR1 MNHEY, CDR2 SVGAGI. CDR3 region: CASRRGGRNTQYF. The CDR3 DNA reads TGTGCCAGCAGACGGGGGGGCCGGAATACGCAGTATTTT.

This clonotype was observed a handful of times. The chain carries TRBV11-2 and TRBJ2-1, with 10 bases lining up with TRBD2. The CDR3 extends over 16 amino acids. Germline CDR1 is SGHAT and CDR2 is FQNNGV. Trimming cost V 0 bases and J 13 bases; bases outside gene matches: 12. CDR3 amino acids: CASSLDEGLARPLQFF. DNA of the CDR3: TGTGCCAGCAGCTTAGATGAGGGACTAGCGAGGCCCCTTCAGTTCTTC.

This clonotype was seen ten or more times. This sequence joins TRBV12-3 or TRBV12-4 and TRBJ1-3, with TRBD1 matching 9 bases. The CDR3 is made up of 16 amino acids. The V gene end was trimmed by 4 bases and the J gene end by 7 bases; junction bases not matched to a gene: 11. The CDR3 is CASSSSGDRVANTIYF. CDR3 in DNA: TGTGCCAGCAGTTCTAGTGGGGACAGGGTGGCTAACACCATATATTTT.

The chain carries TRBV12-3 or TRBV12-4 and TRBJ1-2, with D possibly matching TRBD1 (6 bases). This CDR3 comprises 15 residues. V lost 6 bases and J lost 0, with 14 bases in between. Here the CDR3 reads CASSPETGSNYGYTF. The CDR3 DNA follows: TGTGCCAGCAGCCCCGAGACAGGTTCTAACTATGGCTACACCTTC.

This clonotype has just a few counts. The chain employs TRBV20-1 and TRBJ1-5, with TRBD1 matching over 8 bases. The CDR3 contains 15 residues. The germline V gene encodes CDR1 DFQATT and CDR2 SNEGSKA (reference sequence). Trimming cost V 5 bases and J 5 bases; bases outside gene matches: 11. This CDR3 reads CSASDRGQLYQPQHF. The CDR3 DNA follows: TGCAGTGCTTCAGACAGGGGACAACTTTATCAGCCCCAGCATTTT.

The chain combines TRBV20-1 with TRBJ1-1; D possibly corresponds to TRBD1 (6 bases). V was cut by 1 base and J by 5 bases, with 20 bases left in between. Germline V gives CDR1 DFQATT, CDR2 SNEGSKA (reference sequence). This CDR3 contains 16 residues. CDR3 DNA: TGCAGTGCTAGAGGAGCGGGGGGCCGGGGACGGACTGAAGCTTTCTTT. Its protein product is CSARGAGGRGRTEAFF.

Ten or more counts support this clonotype. This chain joins TRBV20-1 and TRBJ2-3; D is tentatively TRBD1 or TRBD2 (5 bases each). Germline V gives CDR1 DFQATT, CDR2 SNEGSKA (reference sequence). Trimming cost V 0 bases and J 0 bases, with 10 bases left between them. CDR3 length: 15 amino acids. DNA for the CDR3: TGCAGTGCTAGAGATCAGGGAGTGAGCACAGATACGCAGTATTTT. Translation gives CSARDQGVSTDTQYF.

This clonotype came up many times. The chain is built from TRBV29-1 and TRBJ2-7, with D hard to call. V dropped 2 bases and J dropped 3 bases, with 8 bases sitting between them. Per germline, CDR1 SQVTM and CDR2 ANQGSEA. CDR3 length equals 12 residues. DNA for the CDR3: TGCAGCGTTGAAACAGTGAACTACGAGCAGTACGTC. It codes for CSVETVNYEQYV.

About this clonotype: A much larger clone differs from this one at a single base, so this may be a read error. This sequence joins TRBV20-1 and TRBJ2-1, with 14 bases identical to TRBD2. The CDR3 runs 15 residues. CDR1 is DFQATT and CDR2 is SNEGSKA in the germline V gene (reference sequence). J gave up 10 bases and V 3 bases, and 8 bases lay outside the gene matches. The chain's CDR3 is CSASRGTSGGREQFF. In DNA form, the CDR3 reads TGCAGTGCTAGCAGGGGGACTAGCGGGGGCCGAGAGCAGTTCTTC.

V usage is TRBV27 and J usage is TRBJ1-4, with TRBD1 identical over 7 bases. Germline CDR1 reads MNHEY; CDR2 reads SMNVEV (reference sequence). Germline trimming cut 5 bases from V and 5 bases from J; bases unmatched to any gene: 8. The CDR3 covers 15 residues. Here the CDR3 DNA reads TGTGCCAGCAGTCCCCAGGACAGGATCAATGAAAAACTGTTTTTT. It is translated as CASSPQDRINEKLFF.

This clonotype came up many times. The CDR3 DNA reads TGTGCCAGCATCGGGATTGGAATTGGGGACAGTGACTACGAGCAGTACTTC. Amino acid sequence: CASIGIGIGDSDYEQYF. V and J are TRBV28 and TRBJ2-7; 7 bases agree with TRBD1. This CDR3 has 17 residues. Trimming at V came to 7 bases and at J to 3 bases, leaving 18 bases not matched to a gene. CDR1 and CDR2 (germline): MDHEN, SYDVKM.

The chain has TRBV20-1 and TRBJ2-5, with 11 bases identical to TRBD2. The CDR3 covers 15 residues. V lost 1 base to trimming and J lost 4 bases; unmatched junction nucleotides: 5. Germline CDR1 DFQATT, CDR2 SNEGSKA (reference sequence). The DNA of the CDR3 is TGCAGTGCTAGAGCCCTAGCGGGGGGCCTAGAGACCCAGTACTTC. Its protein product is CSARALAGGLETQYF.

This clonotype was counted ten times or more. The chain combines TRBV7-9 with TRBJ1-1; possibly TRBD1 for D (6 bases). The CDR3 consists of 12 residues. The ends were cut back, 2 bases at V and 10 bases at J, with 11 bases in the middle. Germline loops: CDR1 SEHNR, CDR2 FQNEAQ (reference sequence). The CDR3 nucleotides read TGTGCCAGCAGCTTAACTGGGGGCAGAGCTTTCTTT. As protein: CASSLTGGRAFF.